The 9 T cell receptor beta chains in this list originate from one sample, sequenced in a study of cytomegalovirus exposure and HLA in healthy donors. Both 60 Vbeta primers and 13 Jbeta primers went into the PCR. Data came from immunoSEQ multiplex PCR; TCRdb stores just in-frame clones and leaves some out. The repertoire has hundreds of thousands of clones, 85% of them found once; the top ten carry 0.24%. The specimen sequenced was PBMCs. The receptors were gathered from a girl aged 2 to 10 in good health and CMV-seronegative.

The chain couples TRBV2 to TRBJ1-4, with no clear D. Germline CDR1 and CDR2: SNHLY and FYNNEI. The CDR3 is 12 residues long. Trimming shortened V by 11 bases and J by 5 bases, and 12 bases separated the two germline ends. CDR3 in amino acids: CAGQIRNEKLFF. The CDR3 nucleotides read TGTGCCGGGCAGATCCGAAATGAAAAACTGTTTTTT.

The chain joins TRBV2 to TRBJ2-2; 7 nucleotides match TRBD1. Looked up from germline, CDR1 is SNHLY and CDR2 is FYNNEI. V was pared by 6 bases and J by 7 bases, with 2 bases of the junction left unmatched. The CDR3 has 12 amino acids. CDR3 nucleotide sequence: TGTGCCAGCAGCCAGGGGGTCGGGGAGCTGTTTTTT. It encodes CASSQGVGELFF.

This chain connects TRBV6-1 to TRBJ1-2; 7 bases fit TRBD1. The ends lost 7 bases at V and 2 bases at J; junction bases unmatched: 7. Germline-derived CDR1 and CDR2 are MNHNS and SASEGT. The CDR3 extends over 14 amino acids. The CDR3 region has the DNA TGTGCCAGCACGCTTCAGGGACAGAACTATGGCTACACCTTC. Encoded protein: CASTLQGQNYGYTF.

The rearrangement uses TRBV2 and TRBJ2-7; TRBD2 aligns across 8 bases. Germline V gives CDR1 SNHLY, CDR2 FYNNEI. With V trimmed by 0 bases and J by 3 bases, 7 bases remained unmatched. The CDR3 is made up of 16 amino acids. The CDR3 DNA follows: TGTGCCAGCAGTGAAGCGTTGATAGCGGGGTACTACGAGCAGTACTTC. Its translation is CASSEALIAGYYEQYF.

This chain uses TRBV18 with TRBJ2-2; D possibly corresponds to TRBD2 (6 bases). From germline, CDR1 is KGHSH and CDR2 LQKENI. V lost 2 bases and J 7 bases, leaving 20 bases between the germline ends. This CDR3 is built from 17 residues. CDR3 coding DNA: TGTGCCAGCTCACCATCGGAGGGGCGCATAAAAGGCGGGGAGCTGTTTTTT. This encodes CASSPSEGRIKGGELFF.

The genes are TRBV5-4 and TRBJ2-7; 9 bases are a match to TRBD1. This CDR3 spans 15 amino acids. Trimming cost V 4 bases and J 6 bases; bases outside gene matches: 11. The germline V gene encodes CDR1 SGHNT and CDR2 YYREEE (reference sequence). CDR3 nucleotides: TGTGCCAGCAGCGGGCCTCCGCTGACAGGGGGCGAGCAGTACTTC. Encoded protein: CASSGPPLTGGEQYF.

This rearrangement joins TRBV6-5 to TRBJ1-3; TRBD1 is a possible D gene (5 bases). This CDR3 is built from 14 residues. Germline V gives CDR1 MNHEY, CDR2 SVGAGI. V shed 2 bases and J shed 0 bases, with 5 bases lying between them. The chain's CDR3 is CASSYGHSGNTIYF. The CDR3 DNA reads as TGTGCCAGCAGTTACGGACACTCTGGAAACACCATATATTTT.

This clone turned up a few times. This chain connects TRBV7-8 to TRBJ1-1; D is unclear. V lost 1 base and J 10 bases, leaving 10 bases between the germline ends. The V gene's germline CDR1 is SGHVS and CDR2 FQNEAQ. The CDR3 is made up of 12 amino acids. CDR3 DNA sequence: TGTGCCAGCAGCTTAGAGTGGGAGCGAGCTTTCTTT. The encoded protein is CASSLEWERAFF.

The chain uses TRBV4-1 and TRBJ2-5; 7 nucleotides match TRBD2. V shed 5 bases, J shed 5 bases, and the junction held 5 bases outside the gene matches. The CDR3 spans 13 residues. The germline gives CDR1 MGHRA, CDR2 YSYEKL. The CDR3 spells CASSIAGGETQYF. The CDR3 bases are TGCGCCAGCAGCATAGCGGGTGGGGAGACCCAGTACTTC.